One sample yielded the 19 T cell receptor beta chains listed below, sequenced in a study of T cell responses to AZD1222 COVID-19 vaccine. The repertoire was sequenced with immunoSEQ multiplex PCR; TCRdb's copy has only in-frame clones and lacks some. The sample yields about 150,000 clones, 80% to 95% seen once. The sequencing here drew on peripheral blood, taken on day 0 of MenACWY control vaccination. These receptors were collected from an adult in good health.

This chain links TRBV11-2 with TRBJ2-2; no reliable D call. The CDR3 has 15 amino acids. The germline V and J ends were trimmed by 6 bases and 0 bases, with 11 bases remaining between them. In germline, CDR1 is SGHAT, CDR2 FQNNGV. The CDR3 sequence is CASSSRQTNTGELFF. The CDR3 DNA follows: TGTGCCAGCAGTTCCCGACAAACGAACACCGGGGAGCTGTTTTTT.

The chain uses TRBV20-1 and TRBJ1-1; D is uncertain. Germline V gene lookup returns CDR1 DFQATT and CDR2 SNEGSKA (reference sequence). The ends were cut back, 4 bases at V and 2 bases at J, with 5 bases in the middle. The CDR3 is 11 residues long. The CDR3 loop reads CSAKRNTEAFF. The CDR3 region has the DNA TGCAGTGCTAAAAGAAACACTGAAGCTTTCTTT.

The V call is TRBV9, the J call TRBJ1-5; TRBD1 is a possible D gene (5 bases). The germline V gene encodes CDR1 SGDLS and CDR2 YYNGEE. This CDR3 is built from 15 residues. The ends were cut back, 0 bases at V and 0 bases at J, with 7 bases in the middle. In DNA form, the CDR3 reads TGTGCCAGCAGCGTAGAGGGGAATAGCAATCAGCCCCAGCATTTT. This codes for CASSVEGNSNQPQHF.

V usage is TRBV28 and J usage is TRBJ2-1, with D unresolved. V was trimmed by 5 bases and J by 0 bases, leaving 11 bases between them. The germline V gene has CDR1 MDHEN and CDR2 SYDVKM. CDR3 length equals 15 residues. This chain's CDR3 is CASSKDQSSYNEQFF. CDR3 nucleotide sequence: TGTGCCAGCAGTAAGGACCAAAGCTCCTACAATGAGCAGTTCTTC.

The V call is TRBV2, the J call TRBJ1-2; a weak D match, TRBD1 (6 bases). Trimming removed 8 bases at V and 2 bases at J, with 18 bases between. This CDR3 contains 15 residues. From germline, CDR1 is SNHLY and CDR2 FYNNEI. CDR3 protein: CASLDRSLRNYGYTF. In DNA, the CDR3 is TGTGCCAGCCTTGACAGGTCCTTACGGAACTATGGCTACACCTTC.

This clone was counted between two and nine times. The chain employs TRBV10-3 and TRBJ2-3, with TRBD1 matching over 7 bases. The ends lost 7 bases at V and 4 bases at J; junction bases unmatched: 8. This CDR3 spans 14 amino acids. Germline V gene sequence: CDR1 ENHRY, CDR2 SYGVKD. CDR3 coding DNA: TGTGCCATCACCAGCGACAGGGATGCAGATACGCAGTATTTT. Translating gives CAITSDRDADTQYF.

The chain combines TRBV27 with TRBJ1-4; no reliable D call. The V and J ends lost 4 bases and 0 bases respectively, with 6 bases between them. This CDR3 spans 14 amino acids. Germline CDR1 MNHEY, CDR2 SMNVEV (reference sequence). CDR3 residues: CASSWGATNEKLFF. The CDR3 DNA is TGTGCCAGCAGTTGGGGAGCAACTAATGAAAAACTGTTTTTT.

Concerning this clone: The same CDR3 is also encoded by other DNA sequences in this sample. V and J are TRBV5-6 and TRBJ1-5, with TRBD1 matching over 9 bases. The CDR3 runs 15 residues. V lost 2 bases, J lost 2 bases, and 2 bases stayed unmatched. Germline values: CDR1 SGHDT, CDR2 YYEEEE. In nucleotides, the CDR3 is TGTGCCAGCAGCTTACAGGGGGCAGGCAATCAGCCCCAGCATTTT. This codes for CASSLQGAGNQPQHF.

The chain employs TRBV7-8 and TRBJ1-1; D not resolved. V was trimmed by 5 bases and J by 7 bases, leaving 14 bases between them. From germline, CDR1 is SGHVS and CDR2 FQNEAQ. The length of the CDR3 is 13 residues. The CDR3 spells CASSRRALSEAFF. The CDR3 DNA sequence: TGTGCCAGCAGCCGGCGGGCCCTAAGTGAAGCTTTCTTT.

This clone was counted between two and nine times. V usage is TRBV5-6 and J usage is TRBJ2-3; D is uncertain. The CDR3 totals 12 residues. CDR1 is SGHDT and CDR2 is YYEEEE in the germline V gene. Deletions cut 4 bases from V and 6 bases from J, with 9 bases between. Written as DNA, the CDR3 is TGTGCCAGCAGCCCTATGGGGGATACGCAGTATTTT. This sequence encodes CASSPMGDTQYF.

The rearrangement uses TRBV5-1 and TRBJ2-1; TRBD2 matches 8 bases. Germline values: CDR1 SGHRS, CDR2 YFSETQ. The CDR3 is 14 residues long. The V gene end was trimmed by 2 bases and the J gene end by 9 bases; junction bases not matched to a gene: 7. The CDR3 nucleotides are TGCGCCAGCAGCTTCGGGACTAGAGGGTTTGAGCAGTTCTTC. Amino acids: CASSFGTRGFEQFF.

This chain links TRBV19 with TRBJ2-1; 12 bases align to TRBD2. Germline V gene sequence: CDR1 LNHDA, CDR2 SQIVND (reference sequence). The CDR3 is 15 residues long. V was clipped by 3 bases and J by 7 bases; unmatched bases: 4. The CDR3 nucleotides read TGTGCCAGTAGTATGTGGACTAGCGGGGTTAATGAGCAGTTCTTC. It encodes CASSMWTSGVNEQFF.

The chain links TRBV7-8 to TRBJ1-5; D remains unclear. V dropped 3 bases and J dropped 1 base, with 10 bases sitting between them. In germline, CDR1 is SGHVS, CDR2 FQNEAQ. CDR3 length equals 15 residues. CDR3 in amino acids: CASSFDTRSNQPQHF. In DNA form, the CDR3 reads TGTGCCAGCAGCTTTGACACCAGAAGCAATCAGCCCCAGCATTTT. Together with reference TRBV7-8 and TRBJ1-5, the CDR3 gives the full variable domain: GAGVSQSPRYKVAKRGQDVALRCDPISGHVSLFWYQQALGQGPEFLTYFQNEAQLDKSGLPSDRFFAERPEGSVSTLKIQRTQQEDSAVYLCASSFDTRSNQPQHFGDGTRLSIL.

As DNA, the CDR3 is TGTGCCAGCAGTTACGCCGGGTTTGGCTATGGCTACACCTTC. The encoded protein is CASSYAGFGYGYTF. The V call is TRBV6-5, the J call TRBJ1-2; no definite D call. The ends were cut back, 2 bases at V and 4 bases at J, with 11 bases in the middle. Germline CDR1 MNHEY, CDR2 SVGAGI. The length of the CDR3 is 14 residues.

The chain joins TRBV6-5 to TRBJ1-1; D is possibly TRBD1 (5 bases). Germline values: CDR1 MNHEY, CDR2 SVGAGI. The CDR3 spans 13 residues. Trimming took 7 bases from V and 5 from J, leaving 14 bases between them. The CDR3 sequence: CASTQLGGTEAFF. Here the CDR3 DNA reads TGTGCCAGCACCCAACTCGGGGGGACTGAAGCTTTCTTT.

The chain carries TRBV4-1 and TRBJ1-2; 8 bases agree with TRBD1. Germline V gene lookup returns CDR1 MGHRA and CDR2 YSYEKL. After removal of 4 bases from V and 8 bases from J, the junction contained 12 bases not matched to a gene. CDR3 length: 15 residues. Here the CDR3 reads CASSLPADRGDGYTF. CDR3 DNA sequence: TGCGCCAGCAGCCTTCCCGCCGACAGGGGTGACGGCTACACCTTC.

V and J are TRBV3-1 (or the pseudogene TRBV3-2) and TRBJ1-4, with D possibly being TRBD1 (5 bases). The V end lost 0 bases, the J end lost 12 bases, and 17 bases lay between the germline ends. CDR1 LGHDT and CDR2 YNNKEL come from the germline V gene (reference sequence). This CDR3 has 15 amino acids. CDR3 protein: CASSQEGGTRGELFF. The DNA of the CDR3 is TGTGCCAGCAGCCAAGAAGGAGGGACCAGAGGGGAACTGTTTTTT.

The rearrangement uses TRBV29-1 and TRBJ2-1; tentatively, D is TRBD1 or TRBD2 (6 bases each). The CDR3 is 14 residues long. Trimming left V 4 bases short and J 3 bases short, with 13 bases between. CDR1 is SQVTM, CDR2 ANQGSEA, per germline. The CDR3 region is CSVAGDTYYNEQFF. For the CDR3, the DNA is TGCAGCGTTGCGGGGGACACCTACTACAATGAGCAGTTCTTC.

The V gene is TRBV28, the J gene TRBJ2-7; TRBD2 matches at 7 bases. This CDR3 is built from 15 residues. Germline V lookup: CDR1 MDHEN, CDR2 SYDVKM. V gave up 4 bases and J gave up 0 bases; unmatched junction bases: 6. The CDR3 region is CASSSPAGSSYEQYF. CDR3 coding DNA: TGTGCCAGCAGTTCTCCAGCGGGGAGCTCCTACGAGCAGTACTTC.